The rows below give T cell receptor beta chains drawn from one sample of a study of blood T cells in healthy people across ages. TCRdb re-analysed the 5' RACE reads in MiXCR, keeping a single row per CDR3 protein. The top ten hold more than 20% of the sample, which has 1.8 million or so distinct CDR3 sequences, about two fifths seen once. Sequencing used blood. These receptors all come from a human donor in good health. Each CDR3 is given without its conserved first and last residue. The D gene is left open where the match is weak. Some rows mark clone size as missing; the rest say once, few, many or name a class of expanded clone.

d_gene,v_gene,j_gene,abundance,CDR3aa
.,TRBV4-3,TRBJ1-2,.,ASSGDGQRFNYGYT
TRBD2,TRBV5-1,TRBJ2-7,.,ASSKGLAGASYEQY
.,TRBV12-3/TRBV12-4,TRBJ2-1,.,AIRSPGKTARNEQF
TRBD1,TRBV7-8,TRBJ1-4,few,ASSLAGQTNEKLF
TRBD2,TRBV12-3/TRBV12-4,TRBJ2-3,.,ASSGFRRGTTSSTDTQY
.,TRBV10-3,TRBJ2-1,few,AIKEGGSNEQF
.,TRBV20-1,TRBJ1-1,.,SARDLMTNTEAF
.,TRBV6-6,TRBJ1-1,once,ATTRAQGLGFEAF
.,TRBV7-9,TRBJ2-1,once,ASSSRTVRNEQF
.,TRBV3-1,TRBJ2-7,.,ASSQYTTYEQY
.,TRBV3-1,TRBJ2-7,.,ASSLFRDFNSYEQY
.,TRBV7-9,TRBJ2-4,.,ASSFGKGTDIQY
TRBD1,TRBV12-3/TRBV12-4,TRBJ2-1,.,ASSAGTGVGEQF
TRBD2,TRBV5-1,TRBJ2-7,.,ASSLGLAGGKESYEQY
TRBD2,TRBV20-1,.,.,SATRTSLGEQY
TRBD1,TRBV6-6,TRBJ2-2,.,ASSYWDREMNTGELF
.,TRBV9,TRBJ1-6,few,ASSVGGRSPLH
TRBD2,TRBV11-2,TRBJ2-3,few,ANSLAPRASGGAGDTQY
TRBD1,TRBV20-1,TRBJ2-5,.,SAIPGTGQETQY
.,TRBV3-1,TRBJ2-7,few,ASSSTLTSYEQY
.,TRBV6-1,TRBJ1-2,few,ASSDPGPYGYT
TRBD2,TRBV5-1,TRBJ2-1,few,ASSPTSGGALGEQF
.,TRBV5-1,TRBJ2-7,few,ASSSKGEPNYEQY
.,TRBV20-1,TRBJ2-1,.,SAKVRAGSGSNEQF
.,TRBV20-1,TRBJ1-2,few,SARGPPDGYT
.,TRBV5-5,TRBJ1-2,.,ASSTATFNYGYT
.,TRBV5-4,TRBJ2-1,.,ASTASGASYNEQF
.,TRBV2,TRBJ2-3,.,ASILEGRGTQY
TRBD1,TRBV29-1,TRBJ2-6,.,SVEYRGQGNVLT
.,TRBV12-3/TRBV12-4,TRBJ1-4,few,ASRVTENEKLF
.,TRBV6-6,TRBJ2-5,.,ASKLPDQETQY
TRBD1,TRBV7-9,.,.,ASSSPDRGYGETQY
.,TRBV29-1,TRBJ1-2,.,SVVGNDYGCT
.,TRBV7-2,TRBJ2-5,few,ASSSYGDSRYQETQY
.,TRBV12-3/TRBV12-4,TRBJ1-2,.,ASSLNIRGYT
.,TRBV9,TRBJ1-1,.,ASKYHTEAF
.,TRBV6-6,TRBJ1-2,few,ASSYYSDSPYGYT
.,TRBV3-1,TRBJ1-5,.,ASSLNMDQPQH
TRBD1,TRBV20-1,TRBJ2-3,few,SASFKTGGVDTQY
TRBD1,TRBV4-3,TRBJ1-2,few,ASSQALRGQGYKDYGYT
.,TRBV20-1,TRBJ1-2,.,SAPSGNRGYT
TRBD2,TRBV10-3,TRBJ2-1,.,AISELLAGAYNEQF
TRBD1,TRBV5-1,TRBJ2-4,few,ASSLRAPRQGAAKNIQY
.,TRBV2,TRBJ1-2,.,ASSEHGTKGYT
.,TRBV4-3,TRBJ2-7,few,ASSQVITGTYEQY
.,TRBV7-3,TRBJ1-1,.,ASSSSGAYTEAF